A selection of T cell receptor beta chains follows, all from one sample in a study of blood T cell repertoires in COVID-19. Here immunoSEQ multiplex PCR was the method, and the copy in TCRdb shows in-frame clones only, minus some. The repertoire holds about 74,000 clones, with about nine tenths as singletons. Input material: peripheral blood. All receptors derive from a woman older than 75 with active or convalescent COVID-19. Both conserved end residues are part of each CDR3. D genes are given only for firm matches. Where a row states a size, it is once, few, many or the class of an expanded clone; other rows omit it.

V	size	D	J	CDR3	DNA
TRBV25-1	.	TRBD1	TRBJ1-5	CASSDGQGYQPQHF	TGTGCCAGCAGTGACGGACAGGGGTATCAGCCCCAGCATTTT
TRBV21-1	.	.	TRBJ2-2	CASSNYPGGQRGNTGELFF	TGTGCCAGCAGCAACTACCCCGGGGGCCAGCGGGGGAACACCGGGGAGCTGTTTTTT
TRBV5-5	.	.	TRBJ1-5	CASSSTGGSNQPQHF	TGTGCCAGCAGCTCGACCGGGGGGTCTAATCAGCCCCAGCATTTT
TRBV9	.	.	TRBJ1-4	CASSVGQGAEKLFF	TGTGCCAGCAGCGTAGGGCAGGGCGCTGAAAAACTGTTTTTT
TRBV6-1	.	TRBD2	TRBJ2-3	CASSEGLAGGTDTQYF	TGTGCCAGCAGTGAGGGACTAGCGGGGGGCACAGATACGCAGTATTTT
TRBV14	.	TRBD1	TRBJ1-2	CASSQDLTGIDGYTF	TGTGCCAGCAGCCAAGATCTGACAGGGATCGATGGCTACACCTTC
TRBV30	.	.	TRBJ1-2	CAWRDRDGYTF	TGTGCCTGGAGGGACAGAGATGGCTACACCTTC
TRBV7-9	.	TRBD1	TRBJ2-2	CASSLRPVQRGLNTGELFF	TGTGCCAGCAGCTTAAGGCCCGTTCAGAGGGGGCTGAACACCGGGGAGCTGTTTTTT
TRBV7-9	.	TRBD1	TRBJ1-6	CASGWDRSNSPLHF	TGTGCCAGCGGTTGGGACAGATCTAATTCACCCCTCCACTTT
TRBV10-3	.	.	TRBJ2-7	CAISIRDTTPAEQYF	TGTGCCATCAGTATCCGGGACACCACCCCAGCGGAGCAGTACTTC
TRBV11-3	.	TRBD1	TRBJ2-7	CASSSAGGQAYEQYF	TGTGCCAGCAGCTCCGCCGGGGGACAGGCATACGAGCAGTACTTC
TRBV3-1/TRBV3-2	.	.	TRBJ2-7	CASSRATDYEQYF	TGTGCCAGCAGCCGTGCAACAGATTACGAGCAGTACTTC
TRBV9	.	.	TRBJ2-1	CASSRSSYNEQFF	TGTGCCAGCAGCCGGAGCTCCTACAATGAGCAGTTCTTC
TRBV18	.	.	TRBJ2-3	CASSPRGITDTQYF	TGTGCCAGCTCACCGAGGGGGATCACAGATACGCAGTATTTT
TRBV18	.	.	TRBJ1-1	CASSEQKNTEAFF	TGTGCCAGCTCCGAACAGAAGAACACTGAAGCTTTCTTT
TRBV28	.	.	TRBJ2-7	CASTSDNPPYEQYF	TGTGCCAGCACTTCGGACAATCCCCCCTACGAGCAGTACTTC
TRBV4-3	few	.	TRBJ2-7	CASSSNRGIEYEQYF	TGCGCCAGCAGCTCGAATCGGGGAATAGAGTACGAGCAGTACTTC
TRBV19	.	.	TRBJ1-5	CASAWGLNNQPQHF	TGTGCCAGCGCTTGGGGGCTGAACAATCAGCCCCAGCATTTT
TRBV29-1	once	TRBD1	TRBJ1-3	CSAEGDSVGGNTIYF	TGCAGCGCAGAGGGGGACAGTGTGGGCGGAAACACCATATATTTT
TRBV7-2	once	.	TRBJ2-6	CASSFHIGSGANVLTF	TGTGCCAGCAGCTTTCACATTGGCTCTGGGGCCAACGTCCTGACTTTC
TRBV10-1	.	.	TRBJ1-1	CASIGGPREGAKGTEAFF	TGCGCCAGCATCGGGGGCCCACGGGAGGGCGCGAAGGGGACTGAAGCTTTCTTT
TRBV29-1	.	.	TRBJ1-2	CSGLQGTYGYTF	TGCAGCGGACTACAGGGTACCTATGGCTACACCTTC
TRBV5-1	once	.	TRBJ2-5	CASSLAYLGNGLQETQYF	TGCGCCAGCAGCTTGGCCTATCTAGGGAACGGACTCCAAGAGACCCAGTACTTC
TRBV7-8	.	.	TRBJ2-1	CASSFGARGYNEQFF	TGTGCCAGCAGCTTTGGGGCTAGAGGCTACAATGAGCAGTTCTTC
TRBV28	.	.	TRBJ2-7	CASISGQGGSYEQYF	TGTGCCAGCATTTCGGGGCAGGGGGGCTCCTACGAGCAGTACTTC
TRBV10-3	.	.	TRBJ1-2	CATNGGATLNGYTF	TGTGCCACCAATGGGGGGGCGACTTTGAATGGCTACACCTTC
TRBV3-1/TRBV3-2	.	.	TRBJ1-5	CASSPQVDHQPQHF	TGTGCCAGCAGCCCACAGGTCGACCATCAGCCCCAGCATTTT
TRBV28	.	.	TRBJ1-2	CASSWTVHGYTF	TGTGCCAGCAGTTGGACAGTCCATGGCTACACCTTC
TRBV5-6	few	.	TRBJ1-3	CASSQTGSGNTIYF	TGTGCCAGCAGCCAAACAGGATCTGGAAACACCATATATTTT
TRBV5-3	.	TRBD1	TRBJ1-6	CARSHRGDRPNSPLHF	TGTGCCAGAAGCCACCGCGGGGACAGACCTAATTCACCCCTCCACTTT
TRBV7-9	.	.	TRBJ1-4	CASSPRQVGEKLFF	TGTGCCAGCAGCCCGAGACAGGTGGGAGAAAAACTGTTTTTT
TRBV19	.	TRBD1	TRBJ2-6	CASSMADGTGYGANVLTF	TGTGCCAGTAGTATGGCTGACGGGACAGGGTACGGGGCCAACGTCCTGACTTTC
TRBV4-3	once	.	TRBJ1-4	CASSQDRGFYEKLFF	TGCGCCAGCAGCCAAGACAGGGGATTTTATGAAAAACTGTTTTTT
TRBV18	.	.	TRBJ2-7	CASSLDEGGEQYF	TGTGCCAGCTCGCTGGACGAGGGCGGCGAGCAGTACTTC